This is a list of T cell receptor beta chains from one sample in a study of blood T cells in healthy people across ages. TCRdb re-derived calls from the 5' RACE reads in MiXCR, one entry per CDR3 protein. This table has 750,000 to 1,000,000 distinct CDR3 sequences, 25% to 30% appearing once. A further study also used this sample, focusing on T cells of mothers and their children.

Sequenced input: blood. Receptors originate from a woman aged 40 to 50 in good health. The CDR3 runs from the conserved cysteine through the conserved F or W. D genes are given only for firm matches. The size entry is marked missing in some rows and otherwise reads once, few, many or a size class.

v_call	d_call	clone_size	j_call	cdr3_nt	cdr3_aa
TRBV28	.	.	TRBJ1-5	TGTGCCAGCAGAGCGACAGTCAGCAATCAGCCCCAGCATTTT	CASRATVSNQPQHF
TRBV28	.	many	TRBJ1-1	TGTGCCAGCAGTCCAGCAGGCGAGACTGAAGCTTTCTTT	CASSPAGETEAFF
TRBV29-1	.	few	TRBJ2-2	TGCAGCGTTGAGGGGGTGCGAGGCACCGGGGAGCTGTTTTTT	CSVEGVRGTGELFF
TRBV29-1	.	few	TRBJ1-5	TGCAGCGTCGCGACAGGTTCGGGCAATCAGCCCCAGCATTTT	CSVATGSGNQPQHF
TRBV2	.	.	TRBJ1-6	TGTGCCAGCAGTGAAGGACGCGGGAATTCACCCCTCCACTTT	CASSEGRGNSPLHF
TRBV10-2	.	many	TRBJ2-7	TGCGCCAGCAGTGATCGGGAGCAGTACTTC	CASSDREQYF
TRBV28	.	.	TRBJ1-1	TGTGCCAGCAGTTTATCTTTGGAAGCTTTCTTT	CASSLSLEAFF
TRBV7-2	TRBD1	.	TRBJ1-5	TGTGCCAGCAGCTTAATCCCTTGGGCAGGGGGCAGCAATCAGCCCCAGCATTTT	CASSLIPWAGGSNQPQHF
TRBV7-8	TRBD1	.	TRBJ2-4	TGTGCCAGCAGCCAAGACAGGGGGAAGGGAAATGAGCAGTACTTC	CASSQDRGKGNEQYF
TRBV7-9	.	.	TRBJ1-4	TGTGCCAGCAGCCGCGGGGGGACAACTAATGAAAAACTGTTTTTT	CASSRGGTTNEKLFF
TRBV12-3/TRBV12-4	.	.	TRBJ1-1	TGTGCCAGCAGTTCCCTCCTTGGCATTGAAGCTTTCTTT	CASSSLLGIEAFF
TRBV5-6	.	.	TRBJ1-1	TGTGCCAGCAGACCTAGGCCAGAAATGGACACTGAAGCTTTCTTT	CASRPRPEMDTEAFF
TRBV28	TRBD1	many	TRBJ2-5	TGTGCCAGCAGTTCGCCGGGACAGGGGCGAGAGACCCAGTACTTC	CASSSPGQGRETQYF
TRBV28	.	.	TRBJ2-1	TGTGCCAGCAGTTTCCGGGTCAGGGGGGGGAATGAGCAGTTCTTC	CASSFRVRGGNEQFF
TRBV6-5	TRBD1	many	TRBJ2-5	TGTGCCAGCAGTTACAGGACAGGGAGGGAGACCCAGTACTTC	CASSYRTGRETQYF
TRBV5-1	.	.	TRBJ1-1	TGCGCCAGCAGCTTGGCCTCAGGGGAGTACACTGAAGCTTTCTTT	CASSLASGEYTEAFF
TRBV29-1	TRBD1	many	TRBJ2-7	TGCAGCGTTAATGATTGGACAGGGATCTCCTACGAGCAGTACTTC	CSVNDWTGISYEQYF
TRBV16	TRBD1	few	TRBJ1-2	TGTGCCAGCAGCCAATCAGTGACAGGGAACTACTATGGCTACACCTTC	CASSQSVTGNYYGYTF
TRBV10-3	TRBD2	few	TRBJ2-3	TGTGCCATCAGCCAGACTAGCGGGGGAGGTACAGATACGCAGTATTTT	CAISQTSGGGTDTQYF
TRBV12-3/TRBV12-4	.	few	TRBJ1-1	TGTGCCAGCAGTCCGACAGTATTGAACACTGAAGCTTTCTTT	CASSPTVLNTEAFF
TRBV27	TRBD1	few	TRBJ1-2	TGTGCCAGCAGTTCGACAGGGGGCCTAGGGATCTATGGCTACACCTTC	CASSSTGGLGIYGYTF
TRBV19	.	few	TRBJ2-1	TGTGCCACCCGATCCGGTCGTCAGGGCAATGAGCAGTTCTTC	CATRSGRQGNEQFF
TRBV19	.	.	TRBJ1-2	TGTGCCAGTATGGGGAACAGGGCACGCAATGGCTACACCTTC	CASMGNRARNGYTF
TRBV29-1	.	many	TRBJ2-5	TGCAGCGTTGAGGGTATCGGGGTCGACCAAGAGACCCAGTACTTC	CSVEGIGVDQETQYF
TRBV10-3	TRBD1	few	TRBJ1-5	TGTGCCATCAGTGAGTCGTCCCAGGGGGGCAATCAGCCCCAGCATTTT	CAISESSQGGNQPQHF
TRBV28	TRBD1	many	TRBJ1-2	TGTGCCAGCATTCCGGGACAGGGGAACTATGGCTACACCTTC	CASIPGQGNYGYTF
TRBV5-5	.	few	TRBJ2-7	TGTGCCAGCAGCTCCCGGGACGGATTAACCTACGAGCAGTACTTC	CASSSRDGLTYEQYF
TRBV2	.	few	TRBJ2-1	TGTGCCAGCACTGCACAGGGAGGTGTCCTTATTGTTGAGCAGTTCTTC	CASTAQGGVLIVEQFF
TRBV4-3	TRBD1	.	TRBJ1-2	TGCGCCAGCAGCCAAGCGGCCCAGGGGGCCTTCGATGGCTACACCTTC	CASSQAAQGAFDGYTF
TRBV7-8	TRBD2	.	TRBJ2-3	TGTGCCGGCAGCTTAGATCGGCTAGCGGGCGGAGATACGCAGTATTTT	CAGSLDRLAGGDTQYF
TRBV20-1	.	few	TRBJ1-5	TGCAGTGCCCACGGGGCGGCGGGATCTTATCAGCCCCAGCATTTT	CSAHGAAGSYQPQHF
TRBV6-2/TRBV6-3	TRBD1	.	TRBJ1-1	TGTGCCATCTCCTTTCCCGGGACAGCGAGCACTGAAGCTTTCTTT	CAISFPGTASTEAFF
TRBV12-3/TRBV12-4	TRBD1	few	TRBJ1-2	TGTGCCAGCAGACCGGACAGGGCACCCAACTATGGCTACACCTTC	CASRPDRAPNYGYTF
TRBV3-1	TRBD2	few	TRBJ2-7	TGTGCCAGCAGCCGGACTAGCGGGGGGCTTAAGATTTCCTACGAGCAGTACTTC	CASSRTSGGLKISYEQYF
TRBV7-2	.	.	TRBJ2-7	TGTGCCAGCAGCTTAATAGGTTCCAGGATGCAATACGAGCAGTACTTC	CASSLIGSRMQYEQYF
TRBV5-6	.	many	TRBJ2-7	TGTGCCAGCAGCTGGGGCAGAAGCTCCTACGAGCAGTACTTC	CASSWGRSSYEQYF
TRBV12-3/TRBV12-4	TRBD2	.	TRBJ2-7	TGTGCCAGCAGCCCCGGGACTAGCGGGGGATTCTACGAGCAGTACTTC	CASSPGTSGGFYEQYF
TRBV9	.	.	TRBJ2-1	TGTGCCAGCAGCGCCTCCCTGCCCGGGACCTCGCTTAGTTTC	CASSASLPGTSLSF
TRBV7-3	.	many	TRBJ2-1	TGTGCCAGCACCATAAACGGGGGCCCCTACAATGAGCAGTTCTTC	CASTINGGPYNEQFF
TRBV5-1	.	.	TRBJ1-5	TGCGCCAGCAGCTTTGGGCATGAGGGCAATCAGCCCCAGCATTTT	CASSFGHEGNQPQHF
TRBV20-1	TRBD2	few	TRBJ2-1	TGCAGTGTTCCTACTAGCGGGGGTGTAAATGAGCAGTTCTTC	CSVPTSGGVNEQFF
TRBV3-1	TRBD1	.	TRBJ1-2	TGTGCCAGCAGCCAAACGGGACAGGCGAACTATGGCTACACCTTC	CASSQTGQANYGYTF
TRBV5-1	TRBD1	.	TRBJ2-3	TGCGCCAGCAGCGAAGGACAGGGGGCAGGATCTCCCACAGATACGCAGTATTTT	CASSEGQGAGSPTDTQYF